A single sample gave rise to the 18 T cell receptor beta chains below, sequenced in a study of identical twins. TCRdb passed the 5' RACE reads through MiXCR, listing each CDR3 protein once. The repertoire holds roughly 700,000 distinct CDR3 sequences, with over 8.5% as singletons. The data also belong to a second study, concerning yellow fever vaccine responses in identical twins.

Sequenced sample: PBMCs. These receptors all come from a woman between 18 and 29 years old in good health.

Only a few counts were recorded for this clonotype. V is TRBV7-9 and J is TRBJ2-3; D not certain. Germline CDR1 reads SEHNR; CDR2 reads FQNEAQ (reference sequence). The CDR3 covers 16 residues. The ends were cut back, 4 bases at V and 0 bases at J, with 14 bases in the middle. The CDR3 DNA sequence: TGTGCCAGCAGCTCGTCCCAGTCTAGTAGCACAGATACGCAGTATTTT. Translation gives CASSSSQSSSTDTQYF.

This clonotype was seen at least ten times. The chain joins TRBV10-3 to TRBJ2-7; D perhaps matches TRBD2 (6 bases). The CDR3 is made up of 14 amino acids. Germline V lookup: CDR1 ENHRY, CDR2 SYGVKD. Between the trimmed V and J ends, which lost 0 bases and 2 bases, there was a span of 8 bases. The CDR3 nucleotides read TGTGCCATCAGTGAGTCTGGAGGGACCTACGAGCAGTACTTC. Translated, it gives CAISESGGTYEQYF.

The chain is built from TRBV27 and TRBJ1-1; D is unresolved. Trimming pared 4 bases from V and 3 bases from J, leaving 12 bases between. The CDR3 consists of 14 residues. In germline, CDR1 is MNHEY, CDR2 SMNVEV (reference sequence). The CDR3 is CASSSVVTYTEAFF. CDR3 bases: TGTGCCAGCAGTTCGGTGGTAACCTACACTGAAGCTTTCTTT.

This clonotype appeared a few times. V gene TRBV24-1 combines with J gene TRBJ2-3, with D unclear. Germline V lookup: CDR1 KGHDR, CDR2 SFDVKD. The ends were cut back, 1 base at V and 2 bases at J, with 0 bases in the middle. CDR3 length: 12 residues. The DNA for the CDR3 is TGTGCCACCAGTGATTTCACAGATACGCAGTATTTT. It codes for CATSDFTDTQYF.

In this sample, this clonotype turned up a few times. The chain has TRBV2 and TRBJ1-6; 10 bases match TRBD1. V dropped 2 bases and J dropped 8; count of bases not matched to a gene: 9. This CDR3 comprises 17 residues. Germline V lookup: CDR1 SNHLY, CDR2 FYNNEI. The CDR3 region has the DNA TGTGCCAGCAGTGAACTTGGGACAGGGGCGGTGGATTCACCCCTCCACTTT. Translating it yields CASSELGTGAVDSPLHF.

The V gene is TRBV20-1, the J gene TRBJ2-1; D gene uncertain. The germline V and J ends were trimmed by 0 bases and 11 bases, with 11 bases remaining between them. The germline gives CDR1 DFQATT, CDR2 SNEGSKA (reference sequence). The CDR3 extends over 12 amino acids. The CDR3 region has the DNA TGCAGTGCTAGAGATGTAGGGCTAAAGCAGTTCTTC. Its protein product is CSARDVGLKQFF.

This clonotype was observed a handful of times. The chain uses TRBV15 and TRBJ2-1, with D perhaps TRBD1 (6 bases). Trimming left V 5 bases short and J 10 bases short, with 9 bases between. Germline CDR1 and CDR2: LNHNV and YYDKDF (reference sequence). The CDR3 runs 11 residues. The CDR3, as DNA: TGTGCCACCAGCGGGGACATCGAGCAGTTCTTC. This translates into CATSGDIEQFF.

This clonotype was counted only a few times. This chain connects TRBV30 to TRBJ2-1; 12 bases align to TRBD2. J lost 9 bases, V lost 3 bases, and 6 bases had no gene match. The CDR3 loop spans 14 amino acids. Germline V lookup: CDR1 GTSNPN, CDR2 SVGIG (reference sequence). The CDR3 region is CAWSRTSGKGEQFF. Written as DNA, the CDR3 is TGTGCCTGGAGCAGGACTAGCGGGAAGGGTGAGCAGTTCTTC.

Ten or more counts support this clonotype. The rearrangement uses TRBV11-2 and TRBJ2-5, with 7 bases identical to TRBD1. From germline, CDR1 is SGHAT and CDR2 FQNNGV. The CDR3 totals 15 residues. Trimming took 6 bases from V and 5 from J; bases not matched to a gene: 12. CDR3 in DNA: TGTGCCAGCAGTCAAGGAACAGGGGCGCGGGAGACCCAGTACTTC. It is translated as CASSQGTGARETQYF.

This clonotype has a count of ten or more. The J gene is TRBJ2-3, the V gene TRBV10-3, with 8 bases identical to TRBD2. CDR1 is ENHRY, CDR2 SYGVKD, per germline. The CDR3 is made up of 15 amino acids. V lost 1 base to trimming and J lost 1 base; unmatched junction nucleotides: 1. CDR3 nucleotide sequence: TGTGCCATCAGTGAGTTGCGGGGGGGCACAGATACGCAGTATTTT. Its translation: CAISELRGGTDTQYF.

This clonotype was seen only once. CDR3 in DNA: TGTGCCAGCAGAATCACTTGGACCCAGTACTTC. The encoded protein is CASRITWTQYF. The chain combines TRBV6-2 or TRBV6-3 with TRBJ2-5, with D unclear. CDR1 is MNHEY, CDR2 SVGEGT, per germline. V gave up 6 bases and J gave up 7 bases, with 9 bases separating them. This CDR3 contains 11 residues.

The chain uses TRBV11-2 and TRBJ2-5; either TRBD1 or TRBD2 may fit D (5 bases each). The V end lost 1 base, the J end lost 2 bases, and 14 bases lay between the germline ends. The CDR3 sequence is 16 residues long. Germline V lookup: CDR1 SGHAT, CDR2 FQNNGV. The CDR3 region is CASSLARGSIQETQYF. The CDR3 nucleotides read TGTGCCAGCAGCTTAGCCCGGGGCTCGATACAAGAGACCCAGTACTTC. The full variable domain, with the rest looked up from reference TRBV11-2 and TRBJ2-5, is EAGVAQSPRYKIIEKRQSVAFWCNPISGHATLYWYQQILGQGPKLLIQFQNNGVVDDSQLPKDRFSAERLKGVDSTLKIQPAKLEDSAVYLCASSLARGSIQETQYFGPGTRLLVL.

The chain joins TRBV12-3 or TRBV12-4 to TRBJ2-1; 8 bases fit TRBD2. The CDR3 extends over 18 amino acids. V was pared by 2 bases and J by 0 bases, with 9 bases of the junction left unmatched. CDR3 sequence (DNA): TGTGCCAGCAGTTTACGGGCGGGAGGCATAGTCTCCTACAATGAGCAGTTCTTC. The encoded protein is CASSLRAGGIVSYNEQFF.

This clonotype was seen more than once but under ten times. The V call is TRBV20-1, the J call TRBJ2-1; D is ambiguous. The ends were cut back, 3 bases at V and 6 bases at J, with 9 bases in the middle. This CDR3 is built from 12 residues. Germline lookup yields CDR1 DFQATT and CDR2 SNEGSKA (reference sequence). For the CDR3, the DNA is TGCAGTGCTAGTCATCCGGGCAATGAGCAGTTCTTC. Protein sequence: CSASHPGNEQFF.

There are many counts of this clonotype. This sequence joins TRBV13 and TRBJ2-7; 8 positions agree with TRBD2. V gave up 3 bases and J gave up 3 bases; unmatched junction bases: 4. The CDR3 consists of 14 residues. CDR1 PRHDT and CDR2 FYEKMQ come from the germline V gene (reference sequence). CDR3 coding DNA: TGTGCCAGCAGCTTGTCGGGACTAGTCTACGAGCAGTACTTC. Its protein is CASSLSGLVYEQYF.

This clonotype was detected only a few times. The rearrangement joins TRBV7-9 to TRBJ2-3; the match to TRBD1 covers 8 bases. The junction had 7 bases not matched to a gene; V was cut back by 5 bases and J by 3 bases. This CDR3 has 15 amino acids. Germline V gene data show CDR1 as SEHNR and CDR2 as FQNEAQ (reference sequence). CDR3 nucleotides: TGTGCCAGCAGCCTGTGGGACAGGCTAACAGATACGCAGTATTTT. Encoded protein: CASSLWDRLTDTQYF.

This rearrangement joins TRBV20-1 to TRBJ1-1, with D perhaps TRBD1 (6 bases). The CDR3 is made up of 15 amino acids. Trimming stripped 0 bases from V and 3 bases from J, with 14 bases between. The germline V gene encodes CDR1 DFQATT and CDR2 SNEGSKA (reference sequence). CDR3: CSARDGGRGDTEAFF. CDR3 in DNA: TGCAGTGCTAGAGACGGGGGGCGAGGGGACACTGAAGCTTTCTTT.

This clonotype was counted only a few times. The CDR3 here is CASSQGDTYEQYF. For the CDR3, the DNA is TGTGCCAGCAGCCAAGGGGACACCTACGAGCAGTACTTC. The V gene is TRBV4-2, the J gene TRBJ2-7; TRBD1 is a possible D gene (6 bases). Looked up from germline, CDR1 is LGHNA and CDR2 is YNFKEQ. The CDR3 runs 13 residues. The V and J ends lost 1 base and 2 bases respectively, with 6 bases between them.